A selection of T cell receptor beta chains follows, all from one sample in a study of blood T cell repertoires in COVID-19. The repertoire was sequenced with immunoSEQ multiplex PCR; TCRdb's copy has only in-frame clones and lacks some. The sample consists of about 47,000 clones, about four fifths of them appearing once. The sample taken for sequencing was peripheral blood. The origin of the receptors is a woman aged 55-69 years with acute or convalescent COVID-19. The CDR3 runs from the conserved cysteine through the conserved F or W.

J gene | V gene | CDR3 protein
TRBJ2-2 | TRBV7-2 | CASSLHGGANTGELFF
TRBJ1-1 | TRBV6-2/TRBV6-3 | CASSRTANTEAFF
TRBJ2-6 | TRBV15 | CATRAPGTGANVLTF
TRBJ1-5 | TRBV6-1 | CASSEAGRVSQPQHF
TRBJ1-1 | TRBV5-6 | CASRPTGGDWFNTEAFF
TRBJ2-3 | TRBV2 | CASRETSGGRDTQYF
TRBJ2-7 | TRBV19 | CASEDRGRSYEQYF
TRBJ1-5 | TRBV30 | CAYKVRDQPQHF
TRBJ1-3 | TRBV19 | CASSPPGFSSGNTIYF
TRBJ1-3 | TRBV10-3 | CAISESRQQRNTIYF
TRBJ1-3 | TRBV2 | CASRESSGNTIYF
TRBJ1-2 | TRBV5-4 | CASSFAGYGYTF
TRBJ2-7 | TRBV27 | CASSFGQGFGEQYF
TRBJ2-2 | TRBV19 | CASSIQGASRELFF
TRBJ2-4 | TRBV19 | CASSIVLAGKNIQYF
TRBJ1-2 | TRBV5-4 | CASSFGTGPQGYTF
TRBJ2-7 | TRBV27 | CASSIGRVGYEQYF
TRBJ1-1 | TRBV9 | CASNLAGKNTEAFF
TRBJ2-7 | TRBV11-2 | CASSTSGTFHYEQYF
TRBJ2-3 | TRBV24-1 | CATSDRLDRGTDTQYF
TRBJ2-1 | TRBV9 | CASQAGDYNEQFF
TRBJ2-3 | TRBV11-1 | CASSLEQDRNTDTQYF
TRBJ1-4 | TRBV4-2 | CASSLDSFEEKLFF
TRBJ2-1 | TRBV27 | CASSLNSLVGRGGEQFF
TRBJ2-6 | TRBV30 | CAWSSGANVLTF
TRBJ2-3 | TRBV7-2 | CASSSSGGRTDTQYF
TRBJ2-7 | TRBV4-1 | CASSQEQVRQPEQYF
TRBJ1-1 | TRBV27 | CASSAARGRTEAFF
TRBJ1-1 | TRBV6-5 | CASNLQEGTEAFF
TRBJ2-7 | TRBV5-6 | CASSSGLAGADQYF
TRBJ2-6 | TRBV24-1 | CATSDQQGFGANVLTF
TRBJ1-1 | TRBV7-8 | CASSSQWTVMNTEAFF
TRBJ1-6 | TRBV9 | CASSATGEQNSPLHF
TRBJ2-1 | TRBV24-1 | CATSDTVGSGGYNEQFF
TRBJ1-1 | TRBV4-3 | CASSQGDSVAEAFF
TRBJ1-2 | TRBV7-9 | CASSQGSGGNYGYTF
TRBJ1-2 | TRBV7-2 | CASSLGGLGQNYGYTF
TRBJ1-2 | TRBV20-1 | CSAQSPGGYTF
TRBJ2-7 | TRBV30 | CAWSDFGTGGYEQYF
TRBJ1-5 | TRBV30 | CAAIYRGGTNQPQHF
TRBJ1-2 | TRBV30 | CAWSVTGESYGYTF
TRBJ1-1 | TRBV7-8 | CASSLRSPGTEAFF
TRBJ2-2 | TRBV19 | CAGGLAAVGELFF
TRBJ1-4 | TRBV19 | CASSIGQGNGKLFF
TRBJ2-7 | TRBV9 | CASSETSAFNYEQYF
TRBJ2-7 | TRBV4-3 | CASSQEGSYEQYF
TRBJ1-2 | TRBV5-1 | CASSFRDRDNYNYGYTF
TRBJ2-1 | TRBV29-1 | CSVDGTTNNEQFF
TRBJ2-3 | TRBV6-5 | CASGKSGPDTQYF
TRBJ2-1 | TRBV19 | CASSILFGGADEQFF
TRBJ1-1 | TRBV21-1 | CASSNQDREEDEAFF
TRBJ1-1 | TRBV5-1 | CASSSGTGYTEAFF
TRBJ1-2 | TRBV7-2 | CASSAPGRLGYGYTF